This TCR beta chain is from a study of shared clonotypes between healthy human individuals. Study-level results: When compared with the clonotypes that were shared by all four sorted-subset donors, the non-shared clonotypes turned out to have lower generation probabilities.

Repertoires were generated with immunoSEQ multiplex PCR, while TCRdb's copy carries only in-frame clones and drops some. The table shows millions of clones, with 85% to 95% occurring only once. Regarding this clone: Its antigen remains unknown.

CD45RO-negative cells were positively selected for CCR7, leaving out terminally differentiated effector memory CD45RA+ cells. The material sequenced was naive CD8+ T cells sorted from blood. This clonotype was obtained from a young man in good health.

This CDR3 reads CATSSQELRTGGLYEQYF. In nucleotides, the CDR3 is TGTGCCACCAGCAGCCAAGAACTCCGGACAGGGGGTTTATACGAGCAGTACTTC. The chain couples TRBV15 to TRBJ2-7, with 10 nucleotides matching TRBD1. This CDR3 has 18 amino acids. Germline CDR1 is LNHNV and CDR2 is YYDKDF (reference sequence). Germline trimming cut 3 bases from V and 4 bases from J; bases unmatched to any gene: 15.